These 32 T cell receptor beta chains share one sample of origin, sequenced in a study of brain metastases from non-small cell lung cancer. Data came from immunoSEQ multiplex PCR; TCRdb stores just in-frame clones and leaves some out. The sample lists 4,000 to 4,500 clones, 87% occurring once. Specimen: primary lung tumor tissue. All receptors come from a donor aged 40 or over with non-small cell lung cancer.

The CDR3 loop is CASSLAGKNTEAFF. In nucleotides, the CDR3 is TGTGCCAGCTCACTAGCCGGGAAGAACACTGAAGCTTTCTTT. The chain is built from TRBV18 and TRBJ1-1; unclear D gene. The CDR3 contains 14 residues. V was shortened by 4 bases and J by 1 base, with 10 bases between the two germline ends. Looked up from germline, CDR1 is KGHSH and CDR2 is LQKENI.

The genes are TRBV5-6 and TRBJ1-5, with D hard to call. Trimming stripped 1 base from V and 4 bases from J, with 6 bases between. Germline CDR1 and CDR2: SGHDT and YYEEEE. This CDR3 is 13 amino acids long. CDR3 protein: CASSLWGNQPQHF. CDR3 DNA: TGTGCCAGCAGCTTGTGGGGAAATCAGCCCCAGCATTTT.

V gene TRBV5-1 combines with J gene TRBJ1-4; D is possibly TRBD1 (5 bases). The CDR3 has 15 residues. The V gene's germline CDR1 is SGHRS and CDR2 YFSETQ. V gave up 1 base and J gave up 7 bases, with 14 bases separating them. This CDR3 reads CASSLSQGGGEKLFF. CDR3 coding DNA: TGCGCCAGCAGCTTGTCCCAGGGCGGAGGTGAAAAACTGTTTTTT.

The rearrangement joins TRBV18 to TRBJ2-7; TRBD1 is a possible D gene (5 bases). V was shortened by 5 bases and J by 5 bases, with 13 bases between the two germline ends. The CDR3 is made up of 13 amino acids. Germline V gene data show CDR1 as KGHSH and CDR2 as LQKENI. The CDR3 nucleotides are TGTGCCAGCTCAGGCCTTGGGGCCCACGAGCAGTACTTC. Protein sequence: CASSGLGAHEQYF. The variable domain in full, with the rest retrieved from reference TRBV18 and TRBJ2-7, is NAGVMQNPRHLVRRRGQEARLRCSPMKGHSHVYWYRQLPEEGLKFMVYLQKENIIDESGMPKERFSAEFPKEGPSILRIQQVVRGDSAAYFCASSGLGAHEQYFGPGTRLTVT.

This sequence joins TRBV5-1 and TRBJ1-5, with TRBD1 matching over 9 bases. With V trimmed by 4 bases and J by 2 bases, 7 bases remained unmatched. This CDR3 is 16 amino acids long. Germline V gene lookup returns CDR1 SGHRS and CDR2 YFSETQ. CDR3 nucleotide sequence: TGCGCCAGCAGCGCTGGGGACAGGGAAGGCAATCAGCCCCAGCATTTT. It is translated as CASSAGDREGNQPQHF.

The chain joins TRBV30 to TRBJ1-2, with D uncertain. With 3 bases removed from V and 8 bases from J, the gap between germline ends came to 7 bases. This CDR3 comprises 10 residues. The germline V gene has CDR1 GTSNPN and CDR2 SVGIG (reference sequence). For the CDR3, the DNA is TGTGCCTGGAGGGCGAAAGGCTACACCTTC. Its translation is CAWRAKGYTF.

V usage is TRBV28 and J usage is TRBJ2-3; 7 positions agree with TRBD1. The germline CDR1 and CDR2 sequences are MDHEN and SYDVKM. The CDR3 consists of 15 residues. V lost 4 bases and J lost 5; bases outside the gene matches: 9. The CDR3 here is CASSSRQGAIDTQYF. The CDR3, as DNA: TGTGCCAGCAGTTCAAGACAGGGAGCGATAGATACGCAGTATTTT.

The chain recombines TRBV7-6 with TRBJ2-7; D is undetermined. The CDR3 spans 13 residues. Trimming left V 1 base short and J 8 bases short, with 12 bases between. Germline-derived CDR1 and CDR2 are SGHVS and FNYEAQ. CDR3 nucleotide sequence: TGTGCCAGCAGCTTAGAGCTCGCACGCAAGCAGTACTTC. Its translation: CASSLELARKQYF.

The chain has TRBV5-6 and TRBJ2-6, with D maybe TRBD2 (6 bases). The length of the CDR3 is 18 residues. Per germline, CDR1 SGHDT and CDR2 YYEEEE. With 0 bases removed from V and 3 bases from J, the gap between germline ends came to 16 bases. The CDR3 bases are TGTGCCAGCAGCTTGGGGAGGGGAGAACTATTTGGGGCCAACGTCCTGACTTTC. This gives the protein CASSLGRGELFGANVLTF.

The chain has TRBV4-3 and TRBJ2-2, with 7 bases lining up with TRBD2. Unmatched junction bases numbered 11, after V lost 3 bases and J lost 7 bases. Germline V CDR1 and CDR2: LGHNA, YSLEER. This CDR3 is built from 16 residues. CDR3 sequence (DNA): TGCGCCAGCAGCCATATGACCAGCGGGGTTGTCGGGGAGCTGTTTTTT. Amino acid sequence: CASSHMTSGVVGELFF.

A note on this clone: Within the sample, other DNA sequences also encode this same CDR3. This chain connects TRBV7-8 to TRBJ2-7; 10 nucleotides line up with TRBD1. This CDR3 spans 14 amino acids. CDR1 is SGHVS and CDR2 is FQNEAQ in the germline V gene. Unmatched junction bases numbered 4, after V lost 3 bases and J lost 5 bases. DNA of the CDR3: TGTGCCAGCAGCTTCGACAGGGGGCCCGACGAGCAGTACTTC. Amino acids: CASSFDRGPDEQYF.

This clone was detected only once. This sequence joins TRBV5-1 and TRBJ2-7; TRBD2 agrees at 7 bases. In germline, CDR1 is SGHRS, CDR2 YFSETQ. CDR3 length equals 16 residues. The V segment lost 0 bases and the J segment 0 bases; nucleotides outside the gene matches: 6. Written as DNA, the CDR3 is TGCGCCAGCAGCTTGGGGAGCGGGGTTCGCTCCTACGAGCAGTACTTC. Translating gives CASSLGSGVRSYEQYF.

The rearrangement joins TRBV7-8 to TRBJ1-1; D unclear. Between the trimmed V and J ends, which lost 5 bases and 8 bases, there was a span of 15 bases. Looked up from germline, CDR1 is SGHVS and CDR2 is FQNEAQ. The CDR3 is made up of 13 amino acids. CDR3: CASSPVRGGEAFF. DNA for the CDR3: TGTGCCAGCAGCCCCGTACGGGGAGGCGAAGCTTTCTTT.

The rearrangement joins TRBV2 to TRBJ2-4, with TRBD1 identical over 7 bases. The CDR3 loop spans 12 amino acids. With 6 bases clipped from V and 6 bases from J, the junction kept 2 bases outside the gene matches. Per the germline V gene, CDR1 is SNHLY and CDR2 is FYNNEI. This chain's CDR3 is CASRNRGNIQYF. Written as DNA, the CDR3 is TGTGCCAGCAGGAACAGGGGAAACATTCAGTACTTC.

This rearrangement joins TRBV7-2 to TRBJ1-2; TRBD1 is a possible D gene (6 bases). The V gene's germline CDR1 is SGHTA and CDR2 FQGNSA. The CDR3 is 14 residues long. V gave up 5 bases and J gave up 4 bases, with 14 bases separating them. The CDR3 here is CASSPAGGAYGYTF. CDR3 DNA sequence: TGTGCCAGCAGCCCGGCGGGGGGGGCCTATGGCTACACCTTC.

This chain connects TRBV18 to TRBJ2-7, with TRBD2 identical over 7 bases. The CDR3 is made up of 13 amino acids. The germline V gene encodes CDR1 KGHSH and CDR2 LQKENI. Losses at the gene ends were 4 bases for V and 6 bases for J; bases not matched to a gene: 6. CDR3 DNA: TGTGCCAGCTCACTCCCGGGGGGTCGCGAGCAGTACTTC. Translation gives CASSLPGGREQYF. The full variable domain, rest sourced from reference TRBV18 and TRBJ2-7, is NAGVMQNPRHLVRRRGQEARLRCSPMKGHSHVYWYRQLPEEGLKFMVYLQKENIIDESGMPKERFSAEFPKEGPSILRIQQVVRGDSAAYFCASSLPGGREQYFGPGTRLTVT.

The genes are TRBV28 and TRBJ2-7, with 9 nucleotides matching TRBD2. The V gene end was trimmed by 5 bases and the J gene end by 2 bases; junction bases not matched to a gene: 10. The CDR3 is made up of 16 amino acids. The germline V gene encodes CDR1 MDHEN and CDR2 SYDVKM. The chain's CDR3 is CASSRLADRRAYEQYF. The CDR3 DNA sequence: TGTGCCAGCAGTAGACTAGCGGACCGACGAGCCTACGAGCAGTACTTC.

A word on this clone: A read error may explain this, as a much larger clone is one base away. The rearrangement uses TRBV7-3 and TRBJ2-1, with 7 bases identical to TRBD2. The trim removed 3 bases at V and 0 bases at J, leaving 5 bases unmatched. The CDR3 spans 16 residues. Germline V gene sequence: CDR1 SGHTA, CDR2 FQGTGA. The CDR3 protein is CASSFFGGSSYNEQFF. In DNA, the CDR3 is TGTGCCAGCAGCTTCTTCGGGGGGAGCTCCTACAATGAGCAGTTCTTC.

The DNA of the CDR3 is TGTGCCAGCAGTGAAATGAGGGGCGGGTCCGGTGGCTACACCTTC. It specifies CASSEMRGGSGGYTF. This chain connects TRBV6-1 to TRBJ1-2; weak D call: TRBD1 (5 bases). The CDR3 spans 15 residues. Germline V gene sequence: CDR1 MNHNS, CDR2 SASEGT. V was cut by 2 bases and J by 7 bases, with 17 bases left in between.

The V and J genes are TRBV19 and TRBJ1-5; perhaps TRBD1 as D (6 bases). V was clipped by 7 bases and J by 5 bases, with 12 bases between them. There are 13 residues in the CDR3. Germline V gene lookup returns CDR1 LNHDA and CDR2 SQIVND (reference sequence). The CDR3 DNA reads TGTGCCAGTACGGGGGGCCCATATCAGCCCCAGCATTTT. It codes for CASTGGPYQPQHF.

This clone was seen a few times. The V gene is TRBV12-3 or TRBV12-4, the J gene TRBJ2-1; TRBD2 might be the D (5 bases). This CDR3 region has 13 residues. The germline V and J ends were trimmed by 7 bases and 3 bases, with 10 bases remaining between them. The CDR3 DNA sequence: TGTGCCAGCACCCTGGGGAGCTACAATGAGCAGTTCTTC. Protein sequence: CASTLGSYNEQFF.

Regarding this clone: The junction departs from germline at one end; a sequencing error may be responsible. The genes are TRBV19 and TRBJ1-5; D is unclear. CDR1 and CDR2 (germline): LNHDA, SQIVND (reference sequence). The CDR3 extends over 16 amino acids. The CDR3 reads CVSSLGVADSNQPQHF. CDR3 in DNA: TGTGTCAGTAGCCTTGGGGTAGCCGATAGCAATCAGCCCCAGCATTTT.

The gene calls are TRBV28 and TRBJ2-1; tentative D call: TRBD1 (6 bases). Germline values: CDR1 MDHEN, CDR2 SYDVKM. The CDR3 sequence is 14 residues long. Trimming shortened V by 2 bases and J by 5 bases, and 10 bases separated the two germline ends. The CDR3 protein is CASSLRGGNNEQFF. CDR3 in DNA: TGTGCCAGCAGTTTACGAGGGGGAAACAATGAGCAGTTCTTC.

The CDR3, as DNA: TGTGCCAGCAGCGAAACAGGGGAGGGACAGCCCCAGCATTTT. Amino acids: CASSETGEGQPQHF. The genes are TRBV2 and TRBJ1-5; 7 bases agree with TRBD1. There are 14 residues in the CDR3. From germline, CDR1 is SNHLY and CDR2 FYNNEI. J was trimmed by 7 bases and V by 6 bases; bases with no gene match: 9. The full variable domain, completed using reference TRBV2 and TRBJ1-5, is EPEVTQTPSHQVTQMGQEVILRCVPISNHLYFYWYRQILGQKVEFLVSFYNNEISEKSEIFDDQFSVERPDGSNFTLKIRSTKLEDSAMYFCASSETGEGQPQHFGDGTRLSIL.

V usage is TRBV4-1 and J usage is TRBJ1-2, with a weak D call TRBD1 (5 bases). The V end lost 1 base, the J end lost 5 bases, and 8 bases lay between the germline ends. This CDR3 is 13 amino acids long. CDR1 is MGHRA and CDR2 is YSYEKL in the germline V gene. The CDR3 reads CASSQVGGYGYTF. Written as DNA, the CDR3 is TGCGCCAGCAGCCAAGTTGGGGGTTATGGCTACACCTTC.

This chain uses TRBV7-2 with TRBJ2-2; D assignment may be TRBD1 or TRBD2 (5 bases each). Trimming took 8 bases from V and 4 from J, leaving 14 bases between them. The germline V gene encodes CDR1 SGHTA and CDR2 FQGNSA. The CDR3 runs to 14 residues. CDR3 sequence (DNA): TGTGCCAGCCACGTTTACGGGGCCACCGGGGAGCTGTTTTTT. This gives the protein CASHVYGATGELFF.

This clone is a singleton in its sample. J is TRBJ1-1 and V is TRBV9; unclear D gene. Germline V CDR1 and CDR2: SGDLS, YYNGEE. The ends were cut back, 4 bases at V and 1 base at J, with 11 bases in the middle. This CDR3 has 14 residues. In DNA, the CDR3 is TGTGCCAGCAGCCCCAAGACGGGGAACACTGAAGCTTTCTTT. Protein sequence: CASSPKTGNTEAFF.

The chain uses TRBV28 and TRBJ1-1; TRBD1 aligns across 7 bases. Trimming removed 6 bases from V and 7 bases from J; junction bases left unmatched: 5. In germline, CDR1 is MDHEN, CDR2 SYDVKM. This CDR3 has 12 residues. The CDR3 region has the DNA TGTGCCAGCAGGCCGGGACAGCTTGAAGCTTTCTTT. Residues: CASRPGQLEAFF. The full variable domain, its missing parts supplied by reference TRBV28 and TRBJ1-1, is DVKVTQSSRYLVKRTGEKVFLECVQDMDHENMFWYRQDPGLGLRLIYFSYDVKMKEKGDIPEGYSVSREKKERFSLILESASTNQTSMYLCASRPGQLEAFFGQGTRLTVV.

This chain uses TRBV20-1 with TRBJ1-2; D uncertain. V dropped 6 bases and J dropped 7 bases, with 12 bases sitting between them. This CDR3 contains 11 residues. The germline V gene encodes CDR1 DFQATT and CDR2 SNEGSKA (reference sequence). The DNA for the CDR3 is TGCAGTGCCCCCGGAGATGGTGGCTACACCTTC. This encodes CSAPGDGGYTF.

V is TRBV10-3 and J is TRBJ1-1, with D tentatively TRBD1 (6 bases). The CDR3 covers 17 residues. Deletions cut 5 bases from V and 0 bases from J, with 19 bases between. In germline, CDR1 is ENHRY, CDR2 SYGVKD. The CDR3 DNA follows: TGTGCCATCAGTCTACAGGGTGACATAAGCATGAACACTGAAGCTTTCTTT. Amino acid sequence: CAISLQGDISMNTEAFF.

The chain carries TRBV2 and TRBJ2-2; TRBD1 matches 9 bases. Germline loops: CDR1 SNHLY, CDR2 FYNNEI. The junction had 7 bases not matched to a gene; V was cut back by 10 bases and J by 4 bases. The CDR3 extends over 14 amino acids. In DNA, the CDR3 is TGTGCCACCCGGGACAGGGACCTCACCGGGGAGCTGTTTTTT. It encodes CATRDRDLTGELFF. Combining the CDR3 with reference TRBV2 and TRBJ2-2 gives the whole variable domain EPEVTQTPSHQVTQMGQEVILRCVPISNHLYFYWYRQILGQKVEFLVSFYNNEISEKSEIFDDQFSVERPDGSNFTLKIRSTKLEDSAMYFCATRDRDLTGELFFGEGSRLTVL.

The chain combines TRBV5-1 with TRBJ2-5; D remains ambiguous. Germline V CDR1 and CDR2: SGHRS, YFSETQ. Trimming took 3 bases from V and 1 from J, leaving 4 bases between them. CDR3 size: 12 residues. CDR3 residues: CASSSSQETQYF. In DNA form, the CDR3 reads TGCGCCAGCAGCTCCAGCCAAGAGACCCAGTACTTC.